This TCR beta chain was captured in a study of CXCR3-negative and CXCR3-positive naive CD8 T cells. Points from the study as a whole: Naive subsets were similarly diverse, while memory CD8+ repertoires were much less diverse. Whereas memory cells differed, naive CXCR3-negative and CXCR3-positive cells shared similar TRBV-TRBJ usage.

To note about this clonotype: The antigen is not known.

Carrying UMI labels, the TRB cDNA libraries were prepared through 5' RACE. TCRdb reanalyzed the 5' RACE reads, giving one entry per CDR3 protein sequence and no DNA. Its table records tens of thousands of distinct CDR3 sequences. CDR3 size: 15 residues. Germline values: CDR1 MNHEY, CDR2 SVGEGT. The sequenced sample consisted of naive CXCR3- CD8+ T cells from blood. Described subset: CD45RO-CCR7+CD27+CD95- naive CD8+ T cells lacking CXCR3 (TNR3-). V is TRBV6-2 or TRBV6-3 and J is TRBJ2-1; the TRBD1 assignment by TCRdb is unverifiable without DNA. This TCR was sampled from a human donor in good health. Some clones in this sample may be carry-over from other donors' samples. CDR3 in amino acids: CASSYSLGVYNEQFF.